This T cell receptor beta chain is drawn from a study of T-cell memory formation after mild COVID-19. TCRdb used MiXCR to reprocess the 5' RACE reads, holding one entry per CDR3 protein. Of 250,000 to 300,000 distinct CDR3 sequences detected, about 17% appear once; the ten largest clones hold about a fifth. The CDR3 contains 16 residues. The V gene end was trimmed by 2 bases and the J gene end by 5 bases; junction bases not matched to a gene: 7. Germline lookup yields CDR1 SGHRS and CDR2 YFSETQ. This clonotype was seen only a few times. The receptor was isolated from a man between 18 and 29 years old who had mild COVID-19 (a few samples of this study predate the infection). Cell type and time point are not known. This chain links TRBV5-1 with TRBJ2-1; 10 bases align to TRBD2. Sequencing was performed on PBMCs or a T cell subset sorted from them (not recorded which). CDR3 in amino acids: CASSFQAGGTDNEQFF. DNA of the CDR3: TGCGCCAGCAGCTTCCAAGCGGGGGGGACGGACAATGAGCAGTTCTTC.